These 2 T cell receptor beta chains were sequenced from one sample in a study of blood T cell repertoires in COVID-19. The assay was immunoSEQ multiplex PCR, and TCRdb's table has in-frame clones only and misses some. The sample yields roughly 70,000 clones, about four fifths seen once. The sample consisted of peripheral blood. Receptor source: a human donor in a cohort sampled during active COVID-19.

This clone was recorded a few times. The genes are TRBV7-8 and TRBJ1-1; D ambiguous. Germline-derived CDR1 and CDR2 are SGHVS and FQNEAQ. Between the trimmed V and J ends, which lost 3 bases and 0 bases, there was a span of 8 bases. This CDR3 comprises 14 residues. The CDR3 spells CASSFPLMNTEAFF. The DNA of the CDR3 is TGTGCCAGCAGCTTTCCCCTAATGAACACTGAAGCTTTCTTT.

The chain joins TRBV5-5 to TRBJ1-4; possibly TRBD1 for D (6 bases). The CDR3 has 15 residues. Germline V gene lookup returns CDR1 SGHKS and CDR2 YYEKEE (reference sequence). Between the trimmed V and J ends, which lost 2 bases and 2 bases, there was a span of 10 bases. CDR3 region: CASSFWGQTNEKLFF. CDR3 DNA: TGTGCCAGCAGCTTCTGGGGGCAGACTAATGAAAAACTGTTTTTT.